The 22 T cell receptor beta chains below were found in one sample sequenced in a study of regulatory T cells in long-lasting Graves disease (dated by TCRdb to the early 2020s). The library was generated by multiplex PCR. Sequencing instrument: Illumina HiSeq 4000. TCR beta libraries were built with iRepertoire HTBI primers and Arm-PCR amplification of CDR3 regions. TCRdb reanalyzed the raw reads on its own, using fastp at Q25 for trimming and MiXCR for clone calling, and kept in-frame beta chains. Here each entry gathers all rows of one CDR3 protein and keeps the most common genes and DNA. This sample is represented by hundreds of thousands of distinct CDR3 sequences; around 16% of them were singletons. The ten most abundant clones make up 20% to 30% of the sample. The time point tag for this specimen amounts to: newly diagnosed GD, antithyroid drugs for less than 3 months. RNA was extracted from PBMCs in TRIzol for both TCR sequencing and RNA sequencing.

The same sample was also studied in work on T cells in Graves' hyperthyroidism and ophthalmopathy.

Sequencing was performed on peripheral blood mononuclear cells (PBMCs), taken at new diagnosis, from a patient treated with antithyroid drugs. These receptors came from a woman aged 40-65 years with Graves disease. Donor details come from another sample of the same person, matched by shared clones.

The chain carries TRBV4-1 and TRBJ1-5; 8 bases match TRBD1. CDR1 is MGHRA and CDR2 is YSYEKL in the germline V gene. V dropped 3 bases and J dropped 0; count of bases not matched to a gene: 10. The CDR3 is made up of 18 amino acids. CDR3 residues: CASSQDQGAANSNQPQHF. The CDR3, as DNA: TGCGCCAGCAGCCAGGACCAGGGGGCTGCTAATAGCAATCAGCCCCAGCATTTT.

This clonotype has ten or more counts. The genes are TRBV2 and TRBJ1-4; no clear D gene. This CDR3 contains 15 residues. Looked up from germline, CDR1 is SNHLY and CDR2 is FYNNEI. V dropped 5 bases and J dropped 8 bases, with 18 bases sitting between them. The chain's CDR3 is CASSSVQRDWEKLFF. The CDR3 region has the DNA TGTGCCAGCAGTTCTGTACAGAGGGATTGGGAAAAACTGTTTTTT.

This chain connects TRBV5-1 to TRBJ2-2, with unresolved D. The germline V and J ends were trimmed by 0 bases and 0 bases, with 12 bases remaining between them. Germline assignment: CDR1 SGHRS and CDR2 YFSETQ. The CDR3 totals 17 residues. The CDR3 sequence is CASSLVPSESNTGELFF. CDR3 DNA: TGCGCCAGCAGCTTGGTCCCCTCGGAGTCGAACACCGGGGAGCTGTTTTTT. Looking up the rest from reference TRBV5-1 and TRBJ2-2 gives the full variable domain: KAGVTQTPRYLIKTRGQQVTLSCSPISGHRSVSWYQQTPGQGLQFLFEYFSETQRNKGNFPGRFSGRQFSNSRSEMNVSTLELGDSALYLCASSLVPSESNTGELFFGEGSRLTVL.

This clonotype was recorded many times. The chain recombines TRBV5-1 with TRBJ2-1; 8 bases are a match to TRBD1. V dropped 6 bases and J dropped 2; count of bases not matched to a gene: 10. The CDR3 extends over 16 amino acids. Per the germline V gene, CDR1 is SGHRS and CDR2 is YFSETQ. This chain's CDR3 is CASKMTGTGAYNEQFF. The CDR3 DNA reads TGCGCCAGCAAAATGACCGGGACAGGAGCCTACAATGAGCAGTTCTTC.

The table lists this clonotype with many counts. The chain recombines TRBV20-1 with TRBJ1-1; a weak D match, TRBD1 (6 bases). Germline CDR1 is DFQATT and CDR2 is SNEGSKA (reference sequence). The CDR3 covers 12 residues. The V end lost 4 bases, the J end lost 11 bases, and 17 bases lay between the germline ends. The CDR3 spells CSATSNRVRAFF. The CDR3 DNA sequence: TGCAGTGCTACTTCAAACAGGGTCAGGGCTTTCTTT.

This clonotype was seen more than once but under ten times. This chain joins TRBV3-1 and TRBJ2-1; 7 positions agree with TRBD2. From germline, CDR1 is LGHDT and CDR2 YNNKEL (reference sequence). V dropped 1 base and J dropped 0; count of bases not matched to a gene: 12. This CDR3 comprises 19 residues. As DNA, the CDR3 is TGTGCCAGCAGCCAAGCCGTTACTCTTTTAGCGGGCTCCTACAATGAGCAGTTCTTC. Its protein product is CASSQAVTLLAGSYNEQFF.

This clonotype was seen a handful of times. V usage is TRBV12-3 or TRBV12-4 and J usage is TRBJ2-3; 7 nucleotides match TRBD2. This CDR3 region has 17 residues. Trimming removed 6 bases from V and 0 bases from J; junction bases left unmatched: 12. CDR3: CASSVSPPGGSTDTQYF. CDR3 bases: TGTGCCAGCAGCGTATCCCCCCCGGGGGGAAGCACAGATACGCAGTATTTT.

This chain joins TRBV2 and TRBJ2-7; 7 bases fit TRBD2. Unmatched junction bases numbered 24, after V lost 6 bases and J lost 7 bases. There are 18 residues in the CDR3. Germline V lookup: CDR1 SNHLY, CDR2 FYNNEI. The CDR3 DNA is TGTGCCAGCAGACAATCTAGCGGACCATTACCCCCCTCTCGGGAGCAGTACTTC. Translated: CASRQSSGPLPPSREQYF.

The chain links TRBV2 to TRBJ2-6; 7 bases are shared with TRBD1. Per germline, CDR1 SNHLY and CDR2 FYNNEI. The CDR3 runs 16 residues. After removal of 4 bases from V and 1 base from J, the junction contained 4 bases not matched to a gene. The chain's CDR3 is CASSVRGPSGANVLTF. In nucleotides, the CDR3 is TGTGCCAGCAGTGTGAGGGGGCCATCTGGGGCCAACGTCCTGACTTTC. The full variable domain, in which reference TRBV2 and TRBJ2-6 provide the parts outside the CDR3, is EPEVTQTPSHQVTQMGQEVILRCVPISNHLYFYWYRQILGQKVEFLVSFYNNEISEKSEIFDDQFSVERPDGSNFTLKIRSTKLEDSAMYFCASSVRGPSGANVLTFGAGSRLTVL.

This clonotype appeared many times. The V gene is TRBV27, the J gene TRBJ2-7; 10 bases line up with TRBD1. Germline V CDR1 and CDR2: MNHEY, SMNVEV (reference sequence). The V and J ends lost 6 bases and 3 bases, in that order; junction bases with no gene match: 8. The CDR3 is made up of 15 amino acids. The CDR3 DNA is TGTGCCAGCAGATTACAGGGACAGGGGAGCTACGAGCAGTACTTC. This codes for CASRLQGQGSYEQYF.

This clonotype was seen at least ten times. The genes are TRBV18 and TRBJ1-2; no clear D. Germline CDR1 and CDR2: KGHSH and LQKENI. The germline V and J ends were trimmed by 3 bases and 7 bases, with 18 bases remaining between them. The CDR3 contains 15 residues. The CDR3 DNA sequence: TGTGCCAGCTCACCCCCCTACGGGCAGGCCCTTGGCTACACCTTC. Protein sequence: CASSPPYGQALGYTF. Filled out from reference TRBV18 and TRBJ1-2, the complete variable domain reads NAGVMQNPRHLVRRRGQEARLRCSPMKGHSHVYWYRQLPEEGLKFMVYLQKENIIDESGMPKERFSAEFPKEGPSILRIQQVVRGDSAAYFCASSPPYGQALGYTFGSGTRLTVV.

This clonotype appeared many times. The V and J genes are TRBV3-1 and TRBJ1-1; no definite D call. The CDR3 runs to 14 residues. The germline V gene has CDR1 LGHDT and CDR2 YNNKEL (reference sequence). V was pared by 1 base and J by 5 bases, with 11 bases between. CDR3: CASSQVEGGTEAFF. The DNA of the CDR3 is TGTGCCAGCAGCCAAGTTGAGGGAGGAACTGAAGCTTTCTTT.

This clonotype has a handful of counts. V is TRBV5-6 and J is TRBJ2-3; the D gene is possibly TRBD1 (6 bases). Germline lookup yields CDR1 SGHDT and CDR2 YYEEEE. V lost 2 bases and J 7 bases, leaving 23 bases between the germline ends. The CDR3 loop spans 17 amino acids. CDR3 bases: TGTGCCAGCAGCTTTCCAGGGGCGGTTAACCGCCTGAATACGCAGTATTTT. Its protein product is CASSFPGAVNRLNTQYF.

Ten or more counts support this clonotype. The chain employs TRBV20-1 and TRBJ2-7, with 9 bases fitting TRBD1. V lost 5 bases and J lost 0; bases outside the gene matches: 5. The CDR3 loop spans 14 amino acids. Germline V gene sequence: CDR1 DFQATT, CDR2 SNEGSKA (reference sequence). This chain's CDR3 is CSAWDRDYSYEQYF. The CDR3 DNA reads TGCAGTGCTTGGGACAGGGATTACTCCTACGAGCAGTACTTC.

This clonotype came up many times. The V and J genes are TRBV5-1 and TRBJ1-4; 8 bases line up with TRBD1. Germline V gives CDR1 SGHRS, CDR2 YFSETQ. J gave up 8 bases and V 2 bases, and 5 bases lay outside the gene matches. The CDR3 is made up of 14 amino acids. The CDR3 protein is CASSLQGDREKLFF. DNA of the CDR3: TGCGCCAGCAGCTTACAGGGGGATCGAGAAAAACTGTTTTTT.

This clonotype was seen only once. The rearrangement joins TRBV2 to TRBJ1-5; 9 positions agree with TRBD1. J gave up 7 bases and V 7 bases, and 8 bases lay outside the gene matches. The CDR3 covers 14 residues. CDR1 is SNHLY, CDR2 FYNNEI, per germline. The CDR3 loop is CASMLGQGHQPQHF. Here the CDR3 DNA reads TGTGCCAGCATGCTGGGACAGGGTCACCAGCCCCAGCATTTT.

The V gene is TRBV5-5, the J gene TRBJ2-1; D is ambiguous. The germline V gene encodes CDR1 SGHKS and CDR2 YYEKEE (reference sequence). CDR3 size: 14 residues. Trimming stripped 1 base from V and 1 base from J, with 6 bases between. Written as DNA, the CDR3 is TGTGCCAGCAGCTTGTGGGGATCCTACAATGAGCAGTTCTTC. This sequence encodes CASSLWGSYNEQFF.

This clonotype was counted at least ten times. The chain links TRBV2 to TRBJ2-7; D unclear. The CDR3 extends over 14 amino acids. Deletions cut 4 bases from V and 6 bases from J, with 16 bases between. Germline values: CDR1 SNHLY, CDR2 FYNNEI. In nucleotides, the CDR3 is TGTGCCAGCAGTGCAGTTAGTCCTCCAGGCGAGCAGTACTTC. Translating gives CASSAVSPPGEQYF. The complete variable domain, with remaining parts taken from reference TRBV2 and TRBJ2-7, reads EPEVTQTPSHQVTQMGQEVILRCVPISNHLYFYWYRQILGQKVEFLVSFYNNEISEKSEIFDDQFSVERPDGSNFTLKIRSTKLEDSAMYFCASSAVSPPGEQYFGPGTRLTVT.

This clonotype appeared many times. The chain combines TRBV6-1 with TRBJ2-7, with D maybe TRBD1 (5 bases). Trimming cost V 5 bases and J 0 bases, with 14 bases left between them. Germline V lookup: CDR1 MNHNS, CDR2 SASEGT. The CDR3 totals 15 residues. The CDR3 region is CASSLRVSTSYEQYF. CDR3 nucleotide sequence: TGTGCCAGCAGTCTCAGGGTCTCGACCTCCTACGAGCAGTACTTC.

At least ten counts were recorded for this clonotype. CDR3 nucleotides: TGTGCCAGCAGCTTCCTGGGGGAGCGGGGGGAGCAGTACTTC. It is translated as CASSFLGERGEQYF. The J gene is TRBJ2-7, the V gene TRBV7-2; TRBD2 aligns across 8 bases. The CDR3 is made up of 14 amino acids. The germline CDR1 and CDR2 sequences are SGHTA and FQGNSA. Trimming removed 3 bases from V and 7 bases from J; junction bases left unmatched: 8.

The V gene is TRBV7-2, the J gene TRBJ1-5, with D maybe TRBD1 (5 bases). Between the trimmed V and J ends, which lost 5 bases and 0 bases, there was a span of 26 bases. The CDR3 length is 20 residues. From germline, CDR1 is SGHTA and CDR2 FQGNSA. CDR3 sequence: CASSPGRGVGGFYSNQPQHF. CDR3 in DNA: TGTGCCAGCAGCCCCGGTCGGGGGGTTGGGGGGTTTTATAGCAATCAGCCCCAGCATTTT. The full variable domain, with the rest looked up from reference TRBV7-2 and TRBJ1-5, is GAGVSQSPSNKVTEKGKDVELRCDPISGHTALYWYRQSLGQGLEFLIYFQGNSAPDKSGLPSDRFSAERTGGSVSTLTIQRTQQEDSAVYLCASSPGRGVGGFYSNQPQHFGDGTRLSIL.

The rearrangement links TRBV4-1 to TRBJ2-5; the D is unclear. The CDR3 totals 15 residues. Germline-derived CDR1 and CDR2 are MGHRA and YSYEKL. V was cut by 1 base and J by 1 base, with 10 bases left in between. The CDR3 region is CASSQGGPAQETQYF. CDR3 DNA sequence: TGCGCCAGCAGCCAAGGCGGACCAGCCCAAGAGACCCAGTACTTC.